The clone carrying this TCR beta chain was counted at least ten times. What it binds is unknown. The CDR3 totals 12 residues. Germline V gene sequence: CDR1 SEHNR, CDR2 FQNEAQ (reference sequence). The V gene lost 5 bases and the J gene lost 6 bases, with 10 bases spanning the gap. The sample is PBMC spiked with counted cells of clone KT2. These data belong to a study of quantifying T cell responses using KT2 cells. Study-wide context: TCR alpha and beta constant-region primers primed reverse transcription of RNA. Whole-study findings and limits: KT2 sequences were detected down to about one KT2 cell per 100,000 PBMC. Very high KT2 spike-in numbers caused saturation in KT2 sequence detection.

Each cDNA got a UMI-containing oligo ligated at its 3' end. The first PCR ran around 4 cycles with an equimolar RC1.1 and RC1.2 beta primer mix. Using its own MiXCR run on the UMI-ligation and nested PCR reads, TCRdb lists one record per CDR3 protein. The table lists around 30,000 distinct CDR3 sequences, 10% of them singletons. The chain employs TRBV7-9 and TRBJ1-2, with D maybe TRBD1 (6 bases). Specimen: PBMCs spiked with cells of the T cell clone KT2. This clonotype was sampled from a human donor. The CDR3 is CASSATGNGYTF. In nucleotides, the CDR3 is TGTGCCAGCAGCGCTACAGGGAATGGCTACACCTTC. The full variable domain, completed using reference TRBV7-9 and TRBJ1-2, is DTGVSQNPRHKITKRGQNVTFRCDPISEHNRLYWYRQTLGQGPEFLTYFQNEAQLEKSRLLSDRFSAERPKGSFSTLEIQRTEQGDSAMYLCASSATGNGYTFGSGTRLTVV.